Listed here are 20 T cell receptor beta chains from one sample, sequenced in a study of Graves' ophthalmopathy and Graves' hyperthyroidism. Amplification from RNA transcripts yielded the TCR beta CDR3 regions. HTBI primers served in a first-round RT-PCR, which a second-round multiplex PCR followed. TCRdb itself ran the multiplex PCR reads through MiXCR, one entry per CDR3 protein. The sample holds 600,000 to 650,000 distinct CDR3 sequences; 20% to 25% are singletons and the top ten take roughly 7.4%. Specimen: peripheral blood. These receptor sequences come from a woman aged 18 to 35 with stable Graves' hyperthyroidism. Some clones in this sample may be carry-over from other donors' samples.

This clonotype was seen many times. The CDR3: CASSSHRGGRTQYF. Written as DNA, the CDR3 is TGTGCCAGCAGTTCCCATAGGGGAGGGAGGACCCAGTACTTC. The chain joins TRBV12-3 or TRBV12-4 to TRBJ2-5; 7 nucleotides agree with TRBD2. This CDR3 is built from 14 residues. The V and J ends lost 4 bases and 7 bases, in that order; junction bases with no gene match: 9.

A few counts support this clonotype. One junction end does not reproduce the germline sequence, and a read error may be involved. This chain joins TRBV20-1 and TRBJ2-4, with a weak D call TRBD1 (5 bases). There are 16 residues in the CDR3. Per germline, CDR1 DFQATT and CDR2 SNEGSKA (reference sequence). In DNA, the CDR3 is TGCAGTGCTAGAGATCTCTTGGACACCCCACCCAACATTAAGTACTTC. Protein product: CSARDLLDTPPNIKYF.

This clonotype was recorded at least ten times. The chain is built from TRBV11-3 and TRBJ2-2; no clear D. The germline CDR1 and CDR2 sequences are SGHNT and YENEEA. The V end was cut by 0 bases, the J end by 4 bases, with 9 bases between. The CDR3 length is 15 residues. The CDR3: CASSLESPPTGELFF. The CDR3 bases are TGTGCCAGCAGCTTAGAGTCCCCCCCCACCGGGGAGCTGTTTTTT.

The V and J genes are TRBV6-1 and TRBJ2-7; D is possibly TRBD1 (6 bases). The V end was cut by 11 bases, the J end by 1 base, with 18 bases between. The CDR3 runs 14 residues. Germline CDR1 is MNHNS and CDR2 is SASEGT. The DNA of the CDR3 is TGTGCCTGCATGCAGGGGCTGCTATCCTACGAGCAGTACTTC. As protein: CACMQGLLSYEQYF.

This clonotype was recorded a few times. The chain carries TRBV11-2 and TRBJ2-2; 7 bases are a match to TRBD1. Germline trimming cut 7 bases from V and 6 bases from J; bases unmatched to any gene: 14. Germline CDR1 reads SGHAT; CDR2 reads FQNNGV. The CDR3 contains 16 residues. The CDR3 nucleotides read TGTGCCAGCAACCCGAGGGGTACAGGGGTTGCCGGGGAGCTGTTTTTT. Its translation is CASNPRGTGVAGELFF.

The V and J genes are TRBV4-1 and TRBJ2-2; D is perhaps TRBD2 (7 bases). The CDR3 covers 16 residues. CDR1 and CDR2 (germline): MGHRA, YSYEKL. V lost 7 bases and J 0 bases, leaving 15 bases between the germline ends. The CDR3 is CASIKGGDPNTGELFF. CDR3 nucleotide sequence: TGCGCCAGCATCAAGGGGGGGGACCCGAACACCGGGGAGCTGTTTTTT.

This clonotype was observed a handful of times. A much larger clone sits a single nucleotide away, making a read error possible. The chain couples TRBV6-5 to TRBJ1-1, with unresolved D. In germline, CDR1 is MNHEY, CDR2 SVGAGI. Trimming removed 4 bases from V and 1 base from J, with 10 bases in between. CDR3 length: 14 amino acids. The CDR3 DNA reads as TGTGCCAGCAGTTCGCCAGAGAAGAACACTGAAGCTTTCTTT. It codes for CASSSPEKNTEAFF.

This clonotype was counted many times. The chain combines TRBV6-1 with TRBJ1-3, with 12 bases lining up with TRBD1. Germline loops: CDR1 MNHNS, CDR2 SASEGT. The CDR3 length is 17 residues. The V segment lost 5 bases and the J segment 0 bases; nucleotides outside the gene matches: 5. The CDR3 region is CASSPGTGGNSGNTIYF. The CDR3, as DNA: TGTGCCAGCAGTCCAGGGACAGGGGGCAACTCTGGAAACACCATATATTTT.

There are many counts of this clonotype. This rearrangement joins TRBV15 to TRBJ1-6; D gene uncertain. CDR3 length equals 14 residues. V was clipped by 0 bases and J by 6 bases, with 6 bases between them. Germline CDR1 and CDR2: LNHNV and YYDKDF (reference sequence). The CDR3 sequence is CATSRDLSNSPLHF. The CDR3 bases are TGTGCCACCAGCAGAGATTTAAGTAATTCACCCCTCCACTTT.

This clonotype was seen at least ten times. J is TRBJ1-6 and V is TRBV4-1, with D uncertain. Germline lookup yields CDR1 MGHRA and CDR2 YSYEKL. The CDR3 runs to 12 residues. Trimming removed 3 bases at V and 14 bases at J, with 11 bases between. The CDR3 protein is CASSHTQVALHF. CDR3 DNA: TGCGCCAGCAGCCATACCCAGGTGGCCCTCCACTTT.

The V and J genes are TRBV6-2 or TRBV6-3 and TRBJ1-1, with D unresolved. With 5 bases removed from V and 0 bases from J, the gap between germline ends came to 13 bases. CDR1 is MNHEY, CDR2 SVGEGT, per germline. This CDR3 contains 15 residues. The CDR3 spells CASSDPGWMNTEAFF. The CDR3 nucleotides are TGTGCCAGCAGTGACCCAGGTTGGATGAACACTGAAGCTTTCTTT.

The rearrangement joins TRBV12-3 or TRBV12-4 to TRBJ1-2; D unclear. Trimming took 8 bases from V and 1 from J, leaving 11 bases between them. The CDR3 length is 13 residues. CDR3 protein: CASRLSNNYGYTF. As DNA, the CDR3 is TGTGCCAGCCGCCTTTCGAATAACTATGGCTACACCTTC.

The V gene is TRBV24-1, the J gene TRBJ1-2, with no clear D. Germline CDR1 reads KGHDR; CDR2 reads SFDVKD. The CDR3 runs to 15 residues. The V end lost 3 bases, the J end lost 0 bases, and 10 bases lay between the germline ends. DNA of the CDR3: TGTGCCACCAGTGATCCGAAGGTTGCTAACTATGGCTACACCTTC. Translating it yields CATSDPKVANYGYTF.

This clonotype was picked up many times. V is TRBV28 and J is TRBJ2-7; the match to TRBD2 covers 8 bases. J lost 0 bases, V lost 6 bases, and 7 bases had no gene match. This CDR3 spans 15 amino acids. CDR1 is MDHEN, CDR2 SYDVKM, per germline. The CDR3 DNA reads TGTGCCAGCAGCAAACTAGCGGACTTCTCCTACGAGCAGTACTTC. Encoded protein: CASSKLADFSYEQYF.

This clonotype has a count of ten or more. This rearrangement joins TRBV12-3 or TRBV12-4 to TRBJ1-2; the match to TRBD1 covers 9 bases. With V trimmed by 2 bases and J by 5 bases, 6 bases remained unmatched. The CDR3 extends over 15 amino acids. CDR3 nucleotide sequence: TGTGCCAGCAGTTTAACCGGTGGGACAGGGTATGGCTACACCTTC. Translated, it gives CASSLTGGTGYGYTF.

This clonotype was counted many times. The chain employs TRBV3-1 and TRBJ2-4; D is ambiguous. Germline V gene data show CDR1 as LGHDT and CDR2 as YNNKEL (reference sequence). CDR3 length equals 15 residues. V was shortened by 1 base and J by 0 bases, with 7 bases between the two germline ends. The CDR3 here is CASSQGLVAKNIQYF. The DNA of the CDR3 is TGTGCCAGCAGCCAAGGTCTAGTAGCCAAAAACATTCAGTACTTC.

Only a few counts were recorded for this clonotype. At one end, the junction sequence differs from germline, possibly due to a read error. The V gene is TRBV2, the J gene TRBJ1-4, with TRBD1 matching 7 bases. Germline CDR1 is SNHLY and CDR2 is FYNNEI. The CDR3 sequence is 13 residues long. CDR3 loop: CASCDREAEKLFF. The CDR3 nucleotides are TGTGCCAGCTGTGACAGGGAGGCTGAAAAACTGTTTTTT.

The chain employs TRBV2 and TRBJ2-7, with TRBD1 matching 10 bases. This CDR3 has 14 residues. The germline V gene has CDR1 SNHLY and CDR2 FYNNEI. V lost 3 bases to trimming and J lost 3 bases; unmatched junction nucleotides: 2. CDR3 coding DNA: TGTGCCAGCAGTGAGGGACAGGGGAACTACGAGCAGTACTTC. Residues: CASSEGQGNYEQYF.

V is TRBV11-2 and J is TRBJ1-2; D gene uncertain. CDR1 and CDR2 (germline): SGHAT, FQNNGV. The CDR3 extends over 15 amino acids. Trimming took off 2 bases at V and 4 bases at J, with 14 bases between the two ends. CDR3 nucleotide sequence: TGTGCCAGCAGCTTAAATTGGGATTACCTCTATGGCTACACCTTC. This codes for CASSLNWDYLYGYTF.

This clonotype was recorded at least ten times. The chain carries TRBV12-3 or TRBV12-4 and TRBJ1-5; 7 nucleotides agree with TRBD1. Unmatched junction bases numbered 15, after V lost 5 bases and J lost 11 bases. The CDR3 has 15 amino acids. CDR3 in amino acids: CASSATGQPPRTQHF. In nucleotides, the CDR3 is TGTGCCAGCAGTGCCACGGGACAGCCTCCAAGGACCCAGCATTTT.